Below are 14 T cell receptor beta chains sequenced from a single sample in a study of T-cell reconstitution after alpha-beta-depleted transplantation in children. Unique molecular identifiers were incorporated during preparation of the TCRbeta library. Using its own MiXCR run on the PCR reads, TCRdb lists one record per CDR3 protein. This table has about 690,000 distinct CDR3 sequences, roughly 17% appearing once. The sequenced sample was PBMCs from the stem cell graft donor, obtained from the stem cell graft. The receptors shown here come from a human donor who donated a stem cell graft to a child with acute myeloid leukemia.

This clonotype was counted many times. The CDR3 DNA is TGCAGTGCTAGTAGTAACGGGGGGGCCTTAGAGACCCAGTACTTC. Residues: CSASSNGGALETQYF. This chain joins TRBV20-1 and TRBJ2-5; 8 nucleotides align to TRBD2. Germline CDR1 and CDR2: DFQATT and SNEGSKA (reference sequence). V was pared by 3 bases and J by 4 bases, with 10 bases of the junction left unmatched. This CDR3 is built from 15 residues.

This clonotype has just a few counts. The rearrangement joins TRBV7-2 to TRBJ1-3, with TRBD1 identical over 7 bases. Trimming took 6 bases from V and 0 from J; bases not matched to a gene: 8. CDR3 size: 16 residues. Germline CDR1 reads SGHTA; CDR2 reads FQGNSA. The CDR3 protein is CASSPRGQSSGNTIYF. The CDR3 region has the DNA TGTGCCAGCAGTCCGAGGGGACAGAGCTCTGGAAACACCATATATTTT.

There are many counts of this clonotype. The V gene is TRBV6-1, the J gene TRBJ1-1; no reliable D call. The germline CDR1 and CDR2 sequences are MNHNS and SASEGT. The germline V and J ends were trimmed by 8 bases and 2 bases, with 9 bases remaining between them. This CDR3 is built from 12 residues. The CDR3 protein is CASASLNTEAFF. CDR3 in DNA: TGTGCCAGCGCCAGTTTAAACACTGAAGCTTTCTTT.

The V call is TRBV5-6, the J call TRBJ2-3; D remains ambiguous. The CDR3 extends over 16 amino acids. Germline V lookup: CDR1 SGHDT, CDR2 YYEEEE. Trimming took off 0 bases at V and 6 bases at J, with 17 bases between the two ends. The CDR3 loop is CASSLADRSYSDTQYF. Written as DNA, the CDR3 is TGTGCCAGCAGCTTGGCCGATAGAAGTTATTCGGATACGCAGTATTTT.

This clonotype was seen a few times. V is TRBV7-2 and J is TRBJ2-1, with D possibly matching TRBD1 (5 bases). V was shortened by 1 base and J by 9 bases, with 13 bases between the two germline ends. Germline loops: CDR1 SGHTA, CDR2 FQGNSA. This CDR3 spans 14 amino acids. The CDR3 sequence is CASSLGPGQGEQFF. CDR3 DNA: TGTGCCAGCAGCTTAGGGCCAGGGCAAGGTGAGCAGTTCTTC.

This rearrangement joins TRBV20-1 to TRBJ2-7; TRBD2 agrees at 9 bases. With 0 bases clipped from V and 10 bases from J, the junction kept 19 bases outside the gene matches. Germline V gene data show CDR1 as DFQATT and CDR2 as SNEGSKA (reference sequence). The CDR3 spans 17 residues. This chain's CDR3 is CSARDLAGAGGFSGQYF. Here the CDR3 DNA reads TGCAGTGCTAGAGACCTTGCGGGAGCGGGGGGATTCTCCGGACAGTACTTC.

The chain links TRBV12-3 or TRBV12-4 to TRBJ2-1, with D perhaps TRBD1 (6 bases). V lost 3 bases and J lost 7, with 16 bases in between. The CDR3 has 15 residues. The CDR3 region is CASSFRAGERNEQFF. The CDR3 nucleotides read TGTGCCAGCAGTTTCCGGGCAGGGGAGCGGAATGAGCAGTTCTTC.

This clonotype was observed many times. The chain recombines TRBV20-1 with TRBJ2-3; D is perhaps TRBD2 (5 bases). Germline V gives CDR1 DFQATT, CDR2 SNEGSKA (reference sequence). This CDR3 has 15 amino acids. Trimming cost V 0 bases and J 5 bases, with 15 bases left between them. CDR3 sequence reads: CSARDTGLPRDTQYF. CDR3 DNA: TGCAGTGCTAGAGATACGGGGTTACCCCGAGATACGCAGTATTTT.

This chain joins TRBV12-3 or TRBV12-4 and TRBJ2-2; TRBD2 matches at 8 bases. This CDR3 spans 13 amino acids. V gave up 6 bases and J gave up 7 bases; unmatched junction bases: 4. CDR3 protein: CASSRGGVGELFF. In nucleotides, the CDR3 is TGTGCCAGCAGCCGGGGGGGCGTCGGGGAGCTGTTTTTT.

This clonotype has just a few counts. V usage is TRBV5-1 and J usage is TRBJ2-1; D uncertain. V was pared by 0 bases and J by 6 bases, with 10 bases between. Germline assignment: CDR1 SGHRS and CDR2 YFSETQ. The CDR3 sequence is 14 residues long. CDR3 sequence reads: CASSLGSEPNEQFF. In nucleotides, the CDR3 is TGCGCCAGCAGCTTGGGGTCGGAACCCAATGAGCAGTTCTTC.

The chain links TRBV15 to TRBJ1-4, with 10 bases aligning to TRBD1. The CDR3 runs 15 residues. Germline V gene lookup returns CDR1 LNHNV and CDR2 YYDKDF (reference sequence). Trimming removed 6 bases from V and 7 bases from J; junction bases left unmatched: 8. CDR3: CATSNRGQGSEKLFF. In nucleotides, the CDR3 is TGTGCCACCAGTAATCGGGGACAGGGGTCTGAAAAACTGTTTTTT.

This chain connects TRBV5-5 to TRBJ1-4; D uncertain. This CDR3 region has 17 residues. The V gene's germline CDR1 is SGHKS and CDR2 YYEKEE (reference sequence). V lost 4 bases, J lost 8 bases, and 24 bases lay in between. In DNA form, the CDR3 reads TGTGCCAGCAGCCCAAACCGTTCGGGAAGGGTAATAGAAAAACTGTTTTTT. Translated: CASSPNRSGRVIEKLFF.

This clonotype was counted ten times or more. The junction differs from germline at one of its ends, possibly a read error. The chain joins TRBV5-1 to TRBJ2-1; D is unresolved. CDR3 length: 11 residues. CDR1 SGHRS and CDR2 YFSETQ come from the germline V gene. CDR3 coding DNA: TGTGCCAGCAGCTTTGGCGATGAGCAGTTCTTC. Residues: CASSFGDEQFF.

This clonotype was seen repeatedly, ten times or more. This sequence joins TRBV7-2 and TRBJ1-2, with 10 positions matching TRBD1. V lost 1 base and J lost 4; bases outside the gene matches: 9. In germline, CDR1 is SGHTA, CDR2 FQGNSA. This CDR3 is built from 17 residues. The CDR3: CASSLVLGQGDTYGYTF. CDR3 sequence (DNA): TGTGCCAGCAGCTTAGTCCTTGGACAGGGGGACACCTATGGCTACACCTTC.